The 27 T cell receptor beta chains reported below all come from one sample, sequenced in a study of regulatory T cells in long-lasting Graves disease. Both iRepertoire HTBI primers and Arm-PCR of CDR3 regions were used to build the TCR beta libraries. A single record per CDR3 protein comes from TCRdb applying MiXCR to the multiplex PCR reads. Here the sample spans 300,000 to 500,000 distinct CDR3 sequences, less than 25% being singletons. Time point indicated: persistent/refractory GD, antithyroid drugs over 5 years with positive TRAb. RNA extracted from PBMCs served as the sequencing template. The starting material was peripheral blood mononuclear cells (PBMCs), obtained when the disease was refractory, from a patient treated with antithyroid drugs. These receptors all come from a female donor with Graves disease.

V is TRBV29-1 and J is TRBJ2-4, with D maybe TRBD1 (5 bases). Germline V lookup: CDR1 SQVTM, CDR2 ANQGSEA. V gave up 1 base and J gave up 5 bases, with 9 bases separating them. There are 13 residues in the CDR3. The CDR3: CSVEVAGQNIQYF. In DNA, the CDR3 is TGCAGCGTTGAAGTCGCAGGGCAAAACATTCAGTACTTC.

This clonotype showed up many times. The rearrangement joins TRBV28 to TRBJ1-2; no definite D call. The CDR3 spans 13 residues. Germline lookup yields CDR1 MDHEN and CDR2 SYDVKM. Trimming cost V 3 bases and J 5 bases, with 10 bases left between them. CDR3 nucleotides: TGTGCCAGCAGTTTGGAGACTTCGTATGGCTACACCTTC. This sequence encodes CASSLETSYGYTF.

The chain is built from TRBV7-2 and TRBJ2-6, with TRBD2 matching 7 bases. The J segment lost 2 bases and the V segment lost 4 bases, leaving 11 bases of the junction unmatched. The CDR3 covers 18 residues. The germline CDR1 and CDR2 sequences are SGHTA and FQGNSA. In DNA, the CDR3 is TGTGCCAGCAGCTCCTCGAGCGTCCGGGGGGCTGGGGCCAACGTCCTGACTTTC. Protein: CASSSSSVRGAGANVLTF.

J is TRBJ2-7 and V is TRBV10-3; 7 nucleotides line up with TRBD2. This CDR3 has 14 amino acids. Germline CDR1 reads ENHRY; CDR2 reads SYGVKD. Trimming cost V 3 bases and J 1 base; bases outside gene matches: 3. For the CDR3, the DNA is TGTGCCATCAGTGAAGCGGGGCGGTCCTACGAGCAGTACTTC. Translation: CAISEAGRSYEQYF.

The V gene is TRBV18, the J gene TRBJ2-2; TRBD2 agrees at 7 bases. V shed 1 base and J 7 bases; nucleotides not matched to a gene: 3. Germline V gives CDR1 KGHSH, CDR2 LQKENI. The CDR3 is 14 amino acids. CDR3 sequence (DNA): TGTGCCAGCTCACCACGGCGGGAGATCGGGGAGCTGTTTTTT. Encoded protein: CASSPRREIGELFF.

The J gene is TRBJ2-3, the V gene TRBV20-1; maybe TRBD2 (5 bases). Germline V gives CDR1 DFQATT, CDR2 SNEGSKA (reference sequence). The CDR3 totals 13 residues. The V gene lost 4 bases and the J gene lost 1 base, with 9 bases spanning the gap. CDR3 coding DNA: TGCAGTGCTATTAGCGCCCGCACAGATACGCAGTATTTT. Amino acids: CSAISARTDTQYF.

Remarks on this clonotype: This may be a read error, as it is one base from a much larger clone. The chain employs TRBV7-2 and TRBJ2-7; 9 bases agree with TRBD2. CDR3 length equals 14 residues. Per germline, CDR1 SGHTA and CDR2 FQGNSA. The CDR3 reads CASSIYGREGEQCF. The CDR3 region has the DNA TGTGCCAGCAGTATCTACGGGCGGGAGGGCGAGCAGTGCTTC.

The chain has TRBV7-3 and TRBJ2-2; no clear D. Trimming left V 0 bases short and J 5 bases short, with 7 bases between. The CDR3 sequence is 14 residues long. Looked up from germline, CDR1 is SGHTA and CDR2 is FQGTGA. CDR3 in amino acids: CASSLTVKTGELFF. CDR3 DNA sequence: TGTGCCAGCAGCTTAACTGTTAAGACCGGGGAGCTGTTTTTT. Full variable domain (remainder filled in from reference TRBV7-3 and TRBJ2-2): GAGVSQTPSNKVTEKGKYVELRCDPISGHTALYWYRQSLGQGPEFLIYFQGTGAADDSGLPNDRFFAVRPEGSVSTLKIQRTERGDSAVYLCASSLTVKTGELFFGEGSRLTVL.

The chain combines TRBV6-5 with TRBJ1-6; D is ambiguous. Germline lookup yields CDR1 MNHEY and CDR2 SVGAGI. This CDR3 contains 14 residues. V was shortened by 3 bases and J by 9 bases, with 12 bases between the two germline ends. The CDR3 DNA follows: TGTGCCAGCAGTTATCGACCGGAGAGTTCACCCCTCCACTTT. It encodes CASSYRPESSPLHF.

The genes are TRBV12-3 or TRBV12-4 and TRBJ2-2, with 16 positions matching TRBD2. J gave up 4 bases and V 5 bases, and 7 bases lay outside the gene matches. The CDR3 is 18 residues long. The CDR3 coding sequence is TGTGCCAGCAGTCCGGGACTAGCGGGAGGGCCAGTCACCGGGGAGCTGTTTTTT. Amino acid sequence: CASSPGLAGGPVTGELFF.

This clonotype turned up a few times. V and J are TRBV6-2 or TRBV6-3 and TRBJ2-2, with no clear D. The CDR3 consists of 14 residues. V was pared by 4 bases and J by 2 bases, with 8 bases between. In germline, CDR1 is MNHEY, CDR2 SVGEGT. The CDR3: CASSLWSNTGELFF. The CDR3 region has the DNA TGTGCCAGCAGTTTGTGGAGTAACACCGGGGAGCTGTTTTTT.

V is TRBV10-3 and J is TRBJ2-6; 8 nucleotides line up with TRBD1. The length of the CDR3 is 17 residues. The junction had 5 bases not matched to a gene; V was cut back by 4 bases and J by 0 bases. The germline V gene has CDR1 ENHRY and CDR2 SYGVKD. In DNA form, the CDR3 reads TGTGCCATCAGTGGTGGACAGGGTGGCTCTGGGGCCAACGTCCTGACTTTC. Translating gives CAISGGQGGSGANVLTF.

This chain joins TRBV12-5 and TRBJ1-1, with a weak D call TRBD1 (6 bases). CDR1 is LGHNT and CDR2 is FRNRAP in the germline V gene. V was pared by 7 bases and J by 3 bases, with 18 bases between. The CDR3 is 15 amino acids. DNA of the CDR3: TGTGCTAGTGCCCAACCTAAGGACAGCTACACTGAAGCTTTCTTT. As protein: CASAQPKDSYTEAFF.

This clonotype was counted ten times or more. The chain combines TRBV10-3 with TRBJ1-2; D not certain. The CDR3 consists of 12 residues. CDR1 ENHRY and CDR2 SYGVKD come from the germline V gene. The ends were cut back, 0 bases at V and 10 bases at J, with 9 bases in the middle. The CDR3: CAISESAGIYTF. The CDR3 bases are TGTGCCATCAGTGAGTCGGCTGGGATCTACACCTTC.

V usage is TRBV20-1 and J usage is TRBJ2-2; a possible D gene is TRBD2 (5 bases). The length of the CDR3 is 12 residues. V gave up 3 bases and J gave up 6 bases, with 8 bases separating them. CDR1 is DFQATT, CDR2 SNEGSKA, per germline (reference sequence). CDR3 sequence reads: CSASNGAGELFF. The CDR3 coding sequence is TGCAGTGCTAGTAACGGGGCCGGGGAGCTGTTTTTT.

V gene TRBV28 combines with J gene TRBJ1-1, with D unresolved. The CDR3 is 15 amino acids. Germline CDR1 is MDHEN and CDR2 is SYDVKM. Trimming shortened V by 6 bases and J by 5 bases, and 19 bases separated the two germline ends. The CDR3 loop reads CASRPSGIRGTEAFF. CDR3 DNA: TGTGCCAGCAGACCGTCAGGAATAAGAGGGACTGAAGCTTTCTTT. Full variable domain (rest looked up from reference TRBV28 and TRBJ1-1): DVKVTQSSRYLVKRTGEKVFLECVQDMDHENMFWYRQDPGLGLRLIYFSYDVKMKEKGDIPEGYSVSREKKERFSLILESASTNQTSMYLCASRPSGIRGTEAFFGQGTRLTVV.

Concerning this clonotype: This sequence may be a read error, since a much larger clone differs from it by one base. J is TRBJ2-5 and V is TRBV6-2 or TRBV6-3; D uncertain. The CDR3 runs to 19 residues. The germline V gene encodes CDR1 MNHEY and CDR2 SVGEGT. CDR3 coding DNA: TGTGTCAGCAGTTACCCCGAATCTGCGGATGATGGGAACCAAGAGACCCAGTACTTC. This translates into CVSSYPESADDGNQETQYF.

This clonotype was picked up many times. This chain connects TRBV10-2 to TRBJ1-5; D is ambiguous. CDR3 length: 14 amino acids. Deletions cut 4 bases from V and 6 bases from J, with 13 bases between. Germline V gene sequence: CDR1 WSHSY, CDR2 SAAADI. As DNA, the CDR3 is TGCGCCAGCAGTGTGTCGGGTAGTGCTCAGCCCCAGCATTTT. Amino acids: CASSVSGSAQPQHF.

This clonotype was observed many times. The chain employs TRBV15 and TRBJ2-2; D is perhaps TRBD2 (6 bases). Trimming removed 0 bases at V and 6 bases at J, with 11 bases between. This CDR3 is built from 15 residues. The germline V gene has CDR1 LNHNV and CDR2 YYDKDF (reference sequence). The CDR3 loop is CATSRDMSSAGELFF. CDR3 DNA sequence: TGTGCCACCAGCAGAGATATGTCTAGCGCCGGGGAGCTGTTTTTT.

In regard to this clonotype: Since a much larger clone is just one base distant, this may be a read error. The CDR3 spells CASSLWGADTGELFF. CDR3 nucleotide sequence: TGTGCCAGCAGCTTATGGGGAGCGGACACCGGGGAGCTGTTTTTT. The V gene is TRBV11-3, the J gene TRBJ2-2; D perhaps matches TRBD2 (5 bases). The CDR3 has 15 residues. The V and J ends lost 2 bases and 3 bases respectively, with 10 bases between them. Germline-derived CDR1 and CDR2 are SGHNT and YENEEA.

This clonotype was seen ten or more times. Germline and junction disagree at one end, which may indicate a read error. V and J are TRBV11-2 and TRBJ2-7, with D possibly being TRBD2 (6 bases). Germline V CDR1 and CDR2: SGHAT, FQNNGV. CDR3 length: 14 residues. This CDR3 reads CASTLAVSHYEQYF. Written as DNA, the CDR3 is TGTGCCAGCACCTTAGCGGTCAGCCACTACGAGCAGTACTTC.

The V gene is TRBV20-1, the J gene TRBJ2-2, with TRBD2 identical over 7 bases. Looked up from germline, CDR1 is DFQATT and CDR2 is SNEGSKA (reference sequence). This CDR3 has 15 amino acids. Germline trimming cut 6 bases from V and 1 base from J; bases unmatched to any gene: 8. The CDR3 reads CSAEVSGRNTGELFF. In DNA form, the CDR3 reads TGCAGTGCCGAAGTTAGCGGGCGGAACACCGGGGAGCTGTTTTTT.

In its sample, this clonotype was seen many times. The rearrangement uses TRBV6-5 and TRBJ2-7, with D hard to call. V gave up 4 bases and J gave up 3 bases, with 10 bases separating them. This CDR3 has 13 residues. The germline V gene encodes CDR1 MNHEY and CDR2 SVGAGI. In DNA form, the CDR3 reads TGTGCCAGCAGTTGGGCAGTCGTCTACGAGCAGTACTTC. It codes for CASSWAVVYEQYF.

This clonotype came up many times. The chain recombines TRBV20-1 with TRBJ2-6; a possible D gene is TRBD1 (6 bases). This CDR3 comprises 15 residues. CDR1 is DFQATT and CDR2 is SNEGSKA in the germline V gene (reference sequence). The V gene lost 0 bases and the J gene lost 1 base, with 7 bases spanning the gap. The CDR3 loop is CSAREGASGANVLTF. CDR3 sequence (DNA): TGCAGTGCTAGAGAGGGGGCGTCTGGGGCCAACGTCCTGACTTTC.

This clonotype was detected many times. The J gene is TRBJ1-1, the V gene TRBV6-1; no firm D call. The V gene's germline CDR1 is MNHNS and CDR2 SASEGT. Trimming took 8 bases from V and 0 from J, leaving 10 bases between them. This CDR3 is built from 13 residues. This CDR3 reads CASRMGVNTEAFF. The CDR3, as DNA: TGTGCCAGCCGGATGGGTGTGAACACTGAAGCTTTCTTT.

The CDR3, as DNA: TGTGCCAGCAGCCATCCCGTGCCTACATACGAGCAGTACTTC. Its protein product is CASSHPVPTYEQYF. The chain carries TRBV3-1 and TRBJ2-7; D is uncertain. Germline V gene data show CDR1 as LGHDT and CDR2 as YNNKEL (reference sequence). Between the trimmed V and J ends, which lost 3 bases and 4 bases, there was a span of 13 bases. CDR3 length: 14 amino acids.

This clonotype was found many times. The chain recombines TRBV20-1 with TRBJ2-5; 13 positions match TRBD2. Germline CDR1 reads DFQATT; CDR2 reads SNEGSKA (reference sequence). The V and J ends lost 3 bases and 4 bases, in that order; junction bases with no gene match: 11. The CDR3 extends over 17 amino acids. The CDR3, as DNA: TGCAGTGCTAGGAATCACCGGACTAGCGGGAGAGGAGAGACCCAGTACTTC. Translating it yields CSARNHRTSGRGETQYF.